One sample yielded the 4 T cell receptor beta chains listed below, sequenced in a study of T cell repertoires in cytomegalovirus infection (dated by TCRdb to between 2018 and 2020). The reads were generated on an Illumina HiSeq 1500. TCRdb trimmed public reads at Q25 via fastp, called clones via MiXCR and kept in-frame beta chains. Rows matching on CDR3 protein sequence are summarized as one entry with the most common DNA and genes. This sample comprises around 740,000 distinct CDR3 sequences, roughly 35% of them detected only once. The ten largest account for around 2.8% of the sample. Specimen: PBMCs. All receptors derive from a human donor in good health (CMV status not recorded). Some clones in this sample may be carry-over from other donors' samples.

On this clonotype: This may come from a read error, since a much larger clone is one base off. The genes are TRBV7-2 and TRBJ1-1; D not resolved. Germline loops: CDR1 SGHTA, CDR2 FQGNSA. This CDR3 is built from 14 residues. CDR3 in DNA: TGTGCCAGCCGCTTAGCGATCTTGAACACTGAAGCTTTCTTT. This gives the protein CASRLAILNTEAFF.

This clonotype was seen a few times. The chain employs TRBV19 and TRBJ1-1; D uncertain. This CDR3 contains 14 residues. Germline CDR1 LNHDA, CDR2 SQIVND (reference sequence). V lost 3 bases and J lost 2, with 10 bases in between. The CDR3 DNA reads TGTGCCAGTAGTATTGTCGTTACTAACACTGAAGCTTTCTTT. Its translation: CASSIVVTNTEAFF.

This sequence joins TRBV20-1 and TRBJ2-3; 11 bases align to TRBD1. Germline-derived CDR1 and CDR2 are DFQATT and SNEGSKA (reference sequence). The CDR3 has 14 residues. V was clipped by 5 bases and J by 3 bases; unmatched bases: 4. As DNA, the CDR3 is TGCAGTGCTCTCGGACAGGGGGCAACAGATACGCAGTATTTT. This gives the protein CSALGQGATDTQYF.

This clonotype was detected ten times or more. The genes are TRBV7-2 and TRBJ2-5, with D tentatively TRBD1 or TRBD2 (5 bases each). CDR1 and CDR2 from the germline V gene are SGHTA and FQGNSA. The CDR3 sequence is 14 residues long. V dropped 3 bases and J dropped 4 bases, with 12 bases sitting between them. CDR3 sequence: CASSFAGDRETQYF. Here the CDR3 DNA reads TGTGCCAGCAGCTTTGCCGGGGACCGAGAGACCCAGTACTTC.